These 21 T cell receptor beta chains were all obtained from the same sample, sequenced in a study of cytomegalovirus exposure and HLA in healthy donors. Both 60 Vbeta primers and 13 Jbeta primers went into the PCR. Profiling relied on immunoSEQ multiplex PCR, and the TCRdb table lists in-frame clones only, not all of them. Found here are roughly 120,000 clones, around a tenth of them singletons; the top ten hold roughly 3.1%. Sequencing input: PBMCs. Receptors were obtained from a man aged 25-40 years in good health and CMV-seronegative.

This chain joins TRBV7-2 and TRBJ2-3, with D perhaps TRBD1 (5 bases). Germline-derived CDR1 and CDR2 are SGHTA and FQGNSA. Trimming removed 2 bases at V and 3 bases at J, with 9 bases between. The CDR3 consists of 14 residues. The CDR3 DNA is TGTGCCAGCAGCTTACACAGGTCAACAGATACGCAGTATTTT. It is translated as CASSLHRSTDTQYF.

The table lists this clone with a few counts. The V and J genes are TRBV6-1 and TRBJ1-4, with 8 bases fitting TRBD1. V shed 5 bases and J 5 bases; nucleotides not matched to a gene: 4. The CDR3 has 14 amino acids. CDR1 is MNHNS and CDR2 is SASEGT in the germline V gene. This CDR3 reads CASSWDRSNEKLFF. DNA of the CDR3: TGTGCCAGCAGTTGGGACAGGTCGAATGAAAAACTGTTTTTT.

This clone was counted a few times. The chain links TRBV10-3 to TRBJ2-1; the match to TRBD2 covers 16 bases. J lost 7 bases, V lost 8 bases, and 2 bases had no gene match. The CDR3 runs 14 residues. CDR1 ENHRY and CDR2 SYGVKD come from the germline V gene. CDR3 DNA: TGTGCCATCCAGGGACTAGCGGGGGGGAATGAGCAGTTCTTC. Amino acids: CAIQGLAGGNEQFF.

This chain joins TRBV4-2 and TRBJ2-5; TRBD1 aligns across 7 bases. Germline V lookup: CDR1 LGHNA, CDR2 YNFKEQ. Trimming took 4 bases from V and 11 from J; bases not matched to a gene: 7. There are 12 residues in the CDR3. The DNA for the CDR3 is TGTGCCAGCAGCCTCGACAGGGACCCTCAGTACTTC. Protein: CASSLDRDPQYF.

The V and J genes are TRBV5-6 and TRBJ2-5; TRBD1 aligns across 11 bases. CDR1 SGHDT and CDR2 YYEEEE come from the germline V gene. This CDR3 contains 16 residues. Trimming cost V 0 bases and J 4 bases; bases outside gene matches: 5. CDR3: CASSLGGQGDAETQYF. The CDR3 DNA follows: TGTGCCAGCAGCTTGGGGGGACAGGGGGATGCAGAGACCCAGTACTTC.

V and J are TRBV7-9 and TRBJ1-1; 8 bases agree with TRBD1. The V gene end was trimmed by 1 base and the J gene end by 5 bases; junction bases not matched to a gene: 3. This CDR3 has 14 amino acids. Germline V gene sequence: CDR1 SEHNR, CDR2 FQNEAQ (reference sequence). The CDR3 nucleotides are TGTGCCAGCAGCTTAGGACAGGGGCGTACTGAAGCTTTCTTT. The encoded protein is CASSLGQGRTEAFF.

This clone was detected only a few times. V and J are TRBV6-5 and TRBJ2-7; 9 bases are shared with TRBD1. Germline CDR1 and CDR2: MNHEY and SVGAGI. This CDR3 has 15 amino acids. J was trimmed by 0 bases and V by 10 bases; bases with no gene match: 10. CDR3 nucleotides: TGTGCCATCGGCCCAATGGGACAGGGCTCCTACGAGCAGTACTTC. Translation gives CAIGPMGQGSYEQYF.

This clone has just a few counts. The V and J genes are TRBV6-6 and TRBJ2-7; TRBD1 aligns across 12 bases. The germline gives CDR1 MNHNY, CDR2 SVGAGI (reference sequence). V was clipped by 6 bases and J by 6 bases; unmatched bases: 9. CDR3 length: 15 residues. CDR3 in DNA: TGTGCCAGCAGGGACGAGGGGACAGGGGGCGGCGAGCAGTACTTC. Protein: CASRDEGTGGGEQYF.

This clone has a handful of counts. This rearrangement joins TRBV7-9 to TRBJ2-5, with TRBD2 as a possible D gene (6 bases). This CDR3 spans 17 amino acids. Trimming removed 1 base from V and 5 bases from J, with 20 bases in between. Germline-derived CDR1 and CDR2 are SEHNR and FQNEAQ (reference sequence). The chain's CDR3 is CASSLGILEGSGETQYF. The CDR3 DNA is TGTGCCAGCAGCTTAGGGATCCTGGAGGGCTCGGGGGAGACCCAGTACTTC.

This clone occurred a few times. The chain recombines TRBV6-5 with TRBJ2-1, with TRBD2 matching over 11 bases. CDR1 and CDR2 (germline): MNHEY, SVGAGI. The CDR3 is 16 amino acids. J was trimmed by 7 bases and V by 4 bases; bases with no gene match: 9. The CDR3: CASSFGTSGSKNEQFF. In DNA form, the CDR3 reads TGTGCCAGCAGTTTCGGCACTAGCGGGAGTAAGAATGAGCAGTTCTTC.

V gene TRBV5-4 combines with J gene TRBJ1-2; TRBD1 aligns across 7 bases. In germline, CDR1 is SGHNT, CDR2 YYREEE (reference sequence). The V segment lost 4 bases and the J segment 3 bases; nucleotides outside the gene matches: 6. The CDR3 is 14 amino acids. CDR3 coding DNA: TGTGCCAGCAGCCCAGCCGGGACAGACTATGGCTACACCTTC. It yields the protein CASSPAGTDYGYTF.

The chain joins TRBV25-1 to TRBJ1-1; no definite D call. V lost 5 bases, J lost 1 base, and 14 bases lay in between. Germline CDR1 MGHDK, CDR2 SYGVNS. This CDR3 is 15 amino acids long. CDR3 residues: CASSFRNQKNTEAFF. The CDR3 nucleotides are TGTGCCAGCAGTTTCAGAAATCAAAAGAACACTGAAGCTTTCTTT.

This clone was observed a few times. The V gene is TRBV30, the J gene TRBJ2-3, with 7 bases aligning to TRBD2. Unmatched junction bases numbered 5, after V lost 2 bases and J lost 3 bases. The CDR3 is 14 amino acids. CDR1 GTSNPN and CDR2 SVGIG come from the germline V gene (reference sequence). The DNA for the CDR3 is TGTGCCTGGAGTCGGCGGGACTATACAGATACGCAGTATTTT. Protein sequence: CAWSRRDYTDTQYF.

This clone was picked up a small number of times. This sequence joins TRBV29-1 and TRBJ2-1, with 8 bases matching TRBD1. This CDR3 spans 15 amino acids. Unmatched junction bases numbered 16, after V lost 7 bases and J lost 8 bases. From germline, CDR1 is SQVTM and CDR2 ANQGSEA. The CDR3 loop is CSGGEDRGKSHEQFF. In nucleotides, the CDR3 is TGCAGCGGGGGGGAAGACAGGGGCAAATCTCATGAGCAGTTCTTC.

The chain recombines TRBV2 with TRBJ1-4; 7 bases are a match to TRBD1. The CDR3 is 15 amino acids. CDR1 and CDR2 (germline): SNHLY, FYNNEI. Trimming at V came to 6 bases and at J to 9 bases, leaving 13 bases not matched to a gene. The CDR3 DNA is TGTGCCAGCAGCGCTTCGACAGGGAAATCGAAAAAACTGTTTTTT. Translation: CASSASTGKSKKLFF.

CDR3 nucleotide sequence: TGTGCCAGCAGGACTTCCTACGAGCAGTACTTC. Translated: CASRTSYEQYF. This chain links TRBV2 with TRBJ2-7; D is unresolved. The germline CDR1 and CDR2 sequences are SNHLY and FYNNEI. V lost 6 bases, J lost 1 base, and 4 bases lay in between. The length of the CDR3 is 11 residues.

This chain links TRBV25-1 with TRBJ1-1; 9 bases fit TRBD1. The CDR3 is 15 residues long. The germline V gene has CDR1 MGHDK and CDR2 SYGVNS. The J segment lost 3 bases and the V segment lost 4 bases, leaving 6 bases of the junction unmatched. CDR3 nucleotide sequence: TGTGCCAGCAGTGGGACAGGGGAGGAGGACACTGAAGCTTTCTTT. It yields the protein CASSGTGEEDTEAFF.

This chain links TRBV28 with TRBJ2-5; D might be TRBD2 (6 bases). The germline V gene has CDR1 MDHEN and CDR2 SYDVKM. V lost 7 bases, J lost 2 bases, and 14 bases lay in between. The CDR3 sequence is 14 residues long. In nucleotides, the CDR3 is TGTGCCAGCACTCCGGGGACTTCACAAGAGACCCAGTACTTC. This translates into CASTPGTSQETQYF. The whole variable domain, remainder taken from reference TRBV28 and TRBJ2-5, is DVKVTQSSRYLVKRTGEKVFLECVQDMDHENMFWYRQDPGLGLRLIYFSYDVKMKEKGDIPEGYSVSREKKERFSLILESASTNQTSMYLCASTPGTSQETQYFGPGTRLLVL.

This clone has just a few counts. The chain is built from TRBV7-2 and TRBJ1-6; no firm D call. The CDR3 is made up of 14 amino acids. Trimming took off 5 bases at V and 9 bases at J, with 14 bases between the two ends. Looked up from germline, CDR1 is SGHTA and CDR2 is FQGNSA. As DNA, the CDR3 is TGTGCCAGCAGCCCCGGTGCAGGAGGTTCACCCCTCCACTTT. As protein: CASSPGAGGSPLHF. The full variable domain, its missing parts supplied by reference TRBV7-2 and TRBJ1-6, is GAGVSQSPSNKVTEKGKDVELRCDPISGHTALYWYRQSLGQGLEFLIYFQGNSAPDKSGLPSDRFSAERTGGSVSTLTIQRTQQEDSAVYLCASSPGAGGSPLHFGNGTRLTVT.

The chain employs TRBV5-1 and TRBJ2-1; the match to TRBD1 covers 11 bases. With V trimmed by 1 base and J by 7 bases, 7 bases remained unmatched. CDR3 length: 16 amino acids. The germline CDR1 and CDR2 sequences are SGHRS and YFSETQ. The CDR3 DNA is TGCGCCAGCAGCTTGTGGTCGGACAGGGGGCGAAATGAGCAGTTCTTC. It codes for CASSLWSDRGRNEQFF.

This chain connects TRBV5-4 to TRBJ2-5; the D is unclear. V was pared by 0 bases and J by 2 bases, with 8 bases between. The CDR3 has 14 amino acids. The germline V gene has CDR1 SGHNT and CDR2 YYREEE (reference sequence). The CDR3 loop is CASSLVGSQETQYF. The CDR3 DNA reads TGTGCCAGCAGCTTGGTGGGCTCTCAAGAGACCCAGTACTTC. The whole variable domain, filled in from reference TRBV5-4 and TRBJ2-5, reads ETGVTQSPTHLIKTRGQQVTLRCSSQSGHNTVSWYQQALGQGPQFIFQYYREEENGRGNFPPRFSGLQFPNYSSELNVNALELDDSALYLCASSLVGSQETQYFGPGTRLLVL.